This T cell receptor (beta chain) was found in a study of T-cell reconstitution after alpha-beta-depleted transplantation in children. Findings of the study overall: For some patients, TCRbeta diversity was high at day 60 because of recipient T cells and thymic progenitors that survived. Two months or so post-transplant, alpha-beta T cells reportedly derived from several hundred expanded graft clones. A year post-transplant, T-cell counts and diversity derived mostly from newly produced T cells.

Preparing the TCRbeta library involved the use of unique molecular identifiers. TCRdb recomputed calls from the PCR reads with MiXCR, one row per CDR3 protein. In the table there are some 600,000 distinct CDR3 sequences, 10% to 15% of which are singletons. The CDR3 has 14 amino acids. V dropped 0 bases and J dropped 6 bases, with 9 bases sitting between them. The germline CDR1 and CDR2 sequences are SGHDN and FVKESK. A few counts support this clonotype. Its antigen remains unknown. Sequencing was performed on PBMCs, mostly from graft donor cells, taken 360 days after TCRalphabeta/CD19-depleted stem cell transplant. The J gene is TRBJ2-1, the V gene TRBV14; D not certain. The clonotype originates from a male patient aged 10 to 17 who had a stem cell transplant for acute myeloid leukemia, so the T cells may come from the graft donor. Written as DNA, the CDR3 is TGTGCCAGCAGCCAAGACAGGTCTGGCAATGAGCAGTTCTTC. Amino acid sequence: CASSQDRSGNEQFF.